This T cell receptor (beta chain) was retrieved from a study of beta chain features in type 1 diabetes. General observations from the study: Small HLA sub-analyses could not settle whether HLA shapes TCRB rearrangement. Significant though moderate, a shortening of TCRB CDR3s appeared in all four CD4+ subsets of Type 1 diabetes patients.

Purity above 98% was achieved in all sorted populations. As to this clone: The antigen is not known.

Sequenced material consisted of expressed TCRB transcripts (all of the isolated RNA was reverse transcribed). Method: immunoSEQ multiplex PCR; TCRdb's copy keeps in-frame clones and lacks some. The sample shows about 320,000 clones, 14% of them seen only once. The sequencing sample was made of central memory CD4+ T cells from blood. This TCR was sampled from a man younger than 45 in good health.

The CDR3 nucleotides read TGTGCCAGCAGCTTAGACGCGGGGGCCTACGAGCAGTACTTC. Translation: CASSLDAGAYEQYF. This chain links TRBV7-9 with TRBJ2-7; 7 bases map to TRBD2. This CDR3 has 14 amino acids. V dropped 1 base and J dropped 2; count of bases not matched to a gene: 2. CDR1 and CDR2 from the germline V gene are SEHNR and FQNEAQ (reference sequence).